What follows describes a single TCR beta chain. The method was immunoSEQ multiplex PCR; TCRdb's version includes in-frame clones alone and lacks a portion of them. The profile shows under 15,000 clones, roughly 84% of them singletons. This sample was taken from a study of blood T cell repertoires in COVID-19. The source material was peripheral blood. The sequence was obtained from a human donor in a cohort sampled during active COVID-19.

The CDR3 DNA is TGTGCCTGGAGTCTTAGGGAGGCCGGGGAGCTGTTTTTT. Protein: CAWSLREAGELFF. The rearrangement links TRBV30 to TRBJ2-2; possibly TRBD2 for D (6 bases). Germline loops: CDR1 GTSNPN, CDR2 SVGIG (reference sequence). The CDR3 covers 13 residues. The V gene lost 2 bases and the J gene lost 6 bases, with 10 bases spanning the gap.